Following are 5 T cell receptor beta chains from one sample sequenced in a study of blood T cells in healthy people across ages. Together with a sample-barcoded 5' primer, a J-beta primer mix was included in a second PCR lasting about 6 to 11 cycles. TCRdb re-analysed the 5' RACE reads in MiXCR, keeping a single row per CDR3 protein. Of 1.5 million to 2 million distinct CDR3 sequences in the sample, approximately 30% were seen once. Sequences were obtained from blood. These receptors were taken from a woman aged 30 to 39 in good health.

The chain employs TRBV9 and TRBJ2-1; maybe TRBD2 (6 bases). The CDR3 runs to 16 residues. V lost 0 bases to trimming and J lost 5 bases, with 15 bases between them. Germline CDR1 is SGDLS and CDR2 is YYNGEE. The CDR3 region has the DNA TGTGCCAGCAGCGTAGGCGGCCTAGCGAATAACAATGAGCAGTTCTTC. Its protein product is CASSVGGLANNNEQFF.

About this clonotype: The junction and the germline gene differ at one end; a read error may be behind it. The V gene is TRBV20-1, the J gene TRBJ2-7; D possibly corresponds to TRBD2 (5 bases). The germline V gene encodes CDR1 DFQATT and CDR2 SNEGSKA (reference sequence). This CDR3 region has 14 residues. The CDR3 is CSAGMDVGLYEKYF. The CDR3 DNA reads TGCAGTGCTGGCATGGACGTCGGACTTTACGAGAAGTACTTC.

In this sample, this clonotype turned up many times. The J gene is TRBJ2-7, the V gene TRBV6-1; TRBD2 aligns across 7 bases. The CDR3 loop spans 16 amino acids. J lost 9 bases, V lost 1 base, and 15 bases had no gene match. The germline V gene has CDR1 MNHNS and CDR2 SASEGT. In DNA, the CDR3 is TGTGCCAGCAGTGAAGGAAGCAAGCGGGACCCCTTCGGGCAGTACTTC. Its protein is CASSEGSKRDPFGQYF.

In the case of this clonotype: This clone may be a read error of a much larger clone one base away. The CDR3 DNA is TGTGCCCCATTGGGCAGCTCCTACACCTTC. Encoded protein: CAPLGSSYTF. The J gene is TRBJ1-2, the V gene TRBV24-1; unclear D gene. Germline CDR1 is KGHDR and CDR2 is SFDVKD. This CDR3 spans 10 amino acids. With 12 bases removed from V and 10 bases from J, the gap between germline ends came to 14 bases.

This rearrangement joins TRBV15 to TRBJ1-5; 10 nucleotides match TRBD1. V dropped 3 bases and J dropped 5; count of bases not matched to a gene: 4. The CDR3 contains 15 residues. Germline V lookup: CDR1 LNHNV, CDR2 YYDKDF (reference sequence). Here the CDR3 DNA reads TGTGCCACCAGCAGGGACAGGGGGAGTGATCAGCCCCAGCATTTT. It codes for CATSRDRGSDQPQHF.